This TCR beta chain derives from a study of cytomegalovirus exposure and HLA in healthy donors. This CDR3 has 16 amino acids. J gave up 2 bases and V 3 bases, and 10 bases lay outside the gene matches. CDR1 is SQVTM, CDR2 ANQGSEA, per germline. Vbeta (60) and Jbeta (13) primers were used in the PCR. Assay used: immunoSEQ multiplex PCR; TCRdb lists only in-frame clones, some missing. The data hold 150,000 to 180,000 clones, with roughly 84% observed a single time. The receptor's source is a woman aged 18-30 years in good health and CMV-seronegative. Sequenced input: PBMCs. The chain combines TRBV29-1 with TRBJ2-5; TRBD1 matches 9 bases. The CDR3 DNA is TGCAGCGTTGATACAGGGGGCGCGGGAATACAAGAGACCCAGTACTTC. This codes for CSVDTGGAGIQETQYF.